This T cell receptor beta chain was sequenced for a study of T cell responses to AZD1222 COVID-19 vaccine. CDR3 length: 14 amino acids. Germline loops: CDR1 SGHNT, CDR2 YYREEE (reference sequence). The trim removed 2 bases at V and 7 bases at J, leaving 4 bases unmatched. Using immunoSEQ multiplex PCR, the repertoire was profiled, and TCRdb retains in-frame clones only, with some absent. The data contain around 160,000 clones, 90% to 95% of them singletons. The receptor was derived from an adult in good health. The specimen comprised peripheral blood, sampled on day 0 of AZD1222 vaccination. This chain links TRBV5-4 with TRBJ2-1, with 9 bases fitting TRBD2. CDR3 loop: CASSLGGGANEQFF. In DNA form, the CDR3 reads TGTGCCAGCAGCTTAGGCGGGGGGGCGAATGAGCAGTTCTTC.